This T cell receptor beta chain was obtained from a study of blood T cell repertoires in COVID-19. Study context: Material from acute and convalescent COVID-19 was sourced from the United States, Italy and Spain.

Under the authors' procedure: Reference gene primers were amplified, and this amplification served to estimate nucleated cell counts. Sequencing was performed with immunoSEQ multiplex PCR; in TCRdb, only in-frame clones are kept and a portion is missing. The DNA was the basis for D and trimming; V, J and clone size are from that table. This repertoire shows 130,000 to 150,000 clones, 75% to 85% found once; its top ten account for roughly 13%. The CDR3 runs 15 residues. Germline V CDR1 and CDR2: ENHRY, SYGVKD. After removal of 4 bases from V and 5 bases from J, the junction contained 2 bases not matched to a gene.

The receptor's source is a man aged 60 to 69 with active or convalescent COVID-19. Sequences were obtained from peripheral blood. J is TRBJ2-2 and V is TRBV10-3; TRBD2 matches 12 bases. The CDR3 protein is CAISGGLAGTGELFF. The CDR3 region has the DNA TGTGCCATCAGTGGAGGACTAGCGGGGACCGGGGAGCTGTTTTTT.